A single TCR beta chain is shown here with its context. V was clipped by 0 bases and J by 2 bases, with 11 bases between them. The germline gives CDR1 MGHRA, CDR2 YSYEKL. The CDR3 is 15 amino acids. Authors' processing steps: From reference gene primer amplification, estimates of nucleated cell counts were derived. Using immunoSEQ multiplex PCR, the repertoire was profiled, and TCRdb retains in-frame clones only, with some absent. V and J calls and clone size are those listed in that table; D and trimming were worked out from the DNA. The sample consists of some 130,000 clones, roughly 83% of them appearing once. This sample stems from a study of blood T cell repertoires in COVID-19.

The TCR was taken from a woman in her twenties or thirties who had recovered from COVID-19. Sequencing was performed on peripheral blood. This chain uses TRBV4-1 with TRBJ2-7, with TRBD1 as a possible D gene (5 bases). The CDR3 is CASSQDPGQPYEQYF. CDR3 coding DNA: TGCGCCAGCAGCCAAGACCCAGGGCAACCCTACGAGCAGTACTTC.